This T cell receptor beta chain comes out of a study of T-cell reconstitution after alpha-beta-depleted transplantation in children. Whole-study results and caveats: After transplant, at about two months, alpha-beta T cells were reportedly derived from several hundred expanded graft clones.

Note on this clonotype: Its specificity is not known. A read error is possible here, since a much larger clone lies one base away.

Germline trimming cut 5 bases from V and 2 bases from J; bases unmatched to any gene: 3. The germline V gene has CDR1 SGHTA and CDR2 FQGNSA. There are 15 residues in the CDR3. Molecular barcoding with unique molecular identifiers was used for the TCRbeta library. TCRdb fed the PCR reads into MiXCR, producing one record per CDR3 protein. The sample records 600,000 to 700,000 distinct CDR3 sequences, about 12% being singletons. The chain is built from TRBV7-2 and TRBJ2-1, with TRBD2 matching 10 bases. The source is a girl aged 2-10 years with congenital amegakaryocytic thrombocytopenia, due to receive a stem cell transplant. This specimen consisted of PBMCs, obtained before TCRalphabeta/CD19-depleted stem cell transplant. The CDR3 DNA sequence: TGTGCCAGCAGCACTAGCGGGACCACCTACAATGAGCAGTTCTTC. Its protein product is CASSTSGTTYNEQFF.